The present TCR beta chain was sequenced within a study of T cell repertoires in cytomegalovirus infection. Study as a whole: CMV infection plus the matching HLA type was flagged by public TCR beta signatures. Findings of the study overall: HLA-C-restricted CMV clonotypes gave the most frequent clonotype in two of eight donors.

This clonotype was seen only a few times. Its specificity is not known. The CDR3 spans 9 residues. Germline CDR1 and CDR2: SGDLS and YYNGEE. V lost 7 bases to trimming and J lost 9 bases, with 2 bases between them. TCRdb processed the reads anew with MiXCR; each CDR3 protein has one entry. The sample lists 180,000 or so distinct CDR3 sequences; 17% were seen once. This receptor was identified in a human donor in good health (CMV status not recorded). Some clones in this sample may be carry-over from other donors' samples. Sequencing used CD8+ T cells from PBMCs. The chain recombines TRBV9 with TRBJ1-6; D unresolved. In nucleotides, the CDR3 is TGTGCCAGCGGTTCACCCCTCCACTTT. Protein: CASGSPLHF.